This T cell receptor (beta chain) was sequenced in a study of T cell responses to AZD1222 COVID-19 vaccine. Whole-study findings and limits: Compared with day 0, the breadth and depth of the Spike-specific TCR repertoire rose significantly after two doses of AZD1222. Per reports, nearly half of all spike-specific TCRs target regions that are unmutated in variants.

As regards this clone: Its antigen is unidentified.

CDR3 size: 13 residues. Trimming cost V 4 bases and J 8 bases; bases outside gene matches: 5. Germline V gene data show CDR1 as SGHTA and CDR2 as FQGNSA. Repertoires were generated with immunoSEQ multiplex PCR, while TCRdb's copy carries only in-frame clones and drops some. Among some 140,000 clones listed, around 90% were seen once. The sequencing here drew on peripheral blood, taken on day 0 of AZD1222 vaccination. This chain connects TRBV7-2 to TRBJ1-2; 9 nucleotides match TRBD1. The receptor's source is an adult in good health. The CDR3 sequence is CASSSRDREGYTF. In nucleotides, the CDR3 is TGTGCCAGCAGCTCACGGGACAGGGAAGGCTACACCTTC.